Listed below are T cell receptor beta chains from one sample, sequenced in a study of PD-1 blockade in classical Hodgkin lymphoma. Here immunoSEQ multiplex PCR was the method, and the copy in TCRdb shows in-frame clones only, minus some. This sample has some 96,000 clones; around 93% occur once, and the top ten carry just under 2%. The sequencing used peripheral blood mononuclear cells (PBMCs), collected before the fourth cycle of nivolumab. All receptors derive from a human donor with classical Hodgkin lymphoma. The CDR3 runs from the conserved cysteine through the conserved F or W.

>TRBV5-1
CASSIGDRLSGANVLTF
>TRBV4-1
CASSQERGGERLTYGYTF
>TRBV9
CASTIFGGLEETQYF
>TRBV11-2
CASSLVGYEQYF
>TRBV30
CAWSVGKGGTDTQYF
>TRBV27
CASSTGNYGYTF
>TRBV19
CASSSLVRREMDEQYF
>TRBV19
CASTPGQGVGEQYF
>TRBV7-6
CASSLEDSGGDTQYF
>TRBV9
CASSPSSHRGEGKLFF
>TRBV7-8
CASSERLASHNEQFF
>TRBV27
CASSLGFTGQDTQYF
>TRBV30
CALGRGTDTQYF
>TRBV5-8
CASSLVEGYEQYF
>TRBV6-6
CASSYSARGNEQFF
>TRBV28
CASRTSQGAVNTQYF
>TRBV5-1
CASSLAVLNTEAFF
>TRBV10-2
CASSESPTSSTDTQYF
>TRBV27
CASSPLDKHYNEQFF
>TRBV11-2
CASSPITDGFYEQYF
>TRBV18
CASSLVGGSYNEQFF
>TRBV7-2
CASTWNSGTYNEQFF
>TRBV11-2
CASTKWTSANTGELFF
>TRBV19
CASGGTGYTGELFF
>TRBV13
CASSLESADRGFAGYTF
>TRBV28
CASSPNAWTAQITDTQYF
>TRBV11-3
CASSQRSGNTIYF
>TRBV11-3
CASSLTSQETQYF
>TRBV6-1
CASSEVRVTGGETQYF
>TRBV18
CASSRDGPNYGYTF
>TRBV6-1
CASEAGNSNQPQHF
>TRBV27
CASSTQPNTGELFF
>TRBV6-1
CASRPPGTLHEQYF